This TCR beta chain derives from a study of T cell responses to AZD1222 COVID-19 vaccine. General observations from the study: Among those given AZD1222, only six or seven were seropositive at baseline. Sampled repertoires all dated from after the peak T cell response. Females made up more of the donors, who were largely white British, and clonal diversity may have come out too low.

Method: immunoSEQ multiplex PCR; TCRdb's copy keeps in-frame clones and lacks some. This repertoire shows some 130,000 clones, about nine tenths found once; its top ten account for roughly 8%. The V gene end was trimmed by 2 bases and the J gene end by 3 bases; junction bases not matched to a gene: 5. The CDR3 is 17 amino acids. Germline CDR1 is SGHVS and CDR2 is FQNEAQ. As to this clone: Its target is not known.

This chain links TRBV7-8 with TRBJ2-6, with 9 bases identical to TRBD1. The material was peripheral blood, obtained on day 0 of AZD1222 vaccination. The receptor was derived from an adult in good health. The CDR3 region has the DNA TGTGCCAGCAGCTTAAGGACAGGGGTCGATGGGGCCAACGTCCTGACTTTC. Translating it yields CASSLRTGVDGANVLTF.